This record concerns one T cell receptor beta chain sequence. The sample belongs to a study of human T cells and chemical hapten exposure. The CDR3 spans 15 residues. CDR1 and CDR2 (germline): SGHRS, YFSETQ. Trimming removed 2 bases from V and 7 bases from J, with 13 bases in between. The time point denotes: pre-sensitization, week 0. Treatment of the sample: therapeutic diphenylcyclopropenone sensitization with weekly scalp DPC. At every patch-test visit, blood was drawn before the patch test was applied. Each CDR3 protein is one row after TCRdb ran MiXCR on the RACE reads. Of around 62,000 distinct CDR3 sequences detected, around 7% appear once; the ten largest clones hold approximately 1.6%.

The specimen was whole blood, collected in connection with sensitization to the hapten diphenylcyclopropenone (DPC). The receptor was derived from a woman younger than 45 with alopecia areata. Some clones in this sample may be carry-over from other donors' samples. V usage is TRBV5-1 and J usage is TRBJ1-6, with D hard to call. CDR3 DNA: TGCGCCAGCAGCTTAATCGAGACGAGCAATTCACCCCTCCACTTT. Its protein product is CASSLIETSNSPLHF.